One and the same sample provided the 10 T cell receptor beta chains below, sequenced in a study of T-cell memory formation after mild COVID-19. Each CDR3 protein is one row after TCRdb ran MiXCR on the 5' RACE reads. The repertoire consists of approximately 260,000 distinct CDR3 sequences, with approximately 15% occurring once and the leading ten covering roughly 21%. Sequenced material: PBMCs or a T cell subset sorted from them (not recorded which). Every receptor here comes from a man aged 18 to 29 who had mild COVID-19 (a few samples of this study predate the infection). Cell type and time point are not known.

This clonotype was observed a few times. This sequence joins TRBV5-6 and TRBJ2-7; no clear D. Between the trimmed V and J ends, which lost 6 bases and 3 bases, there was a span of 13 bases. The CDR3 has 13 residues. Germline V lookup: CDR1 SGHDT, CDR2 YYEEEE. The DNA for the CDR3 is TGTGCCAGCACCCTTGGACGGAACTACGAGCAGTACGTC. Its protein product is CASTLGRNYEQYV.

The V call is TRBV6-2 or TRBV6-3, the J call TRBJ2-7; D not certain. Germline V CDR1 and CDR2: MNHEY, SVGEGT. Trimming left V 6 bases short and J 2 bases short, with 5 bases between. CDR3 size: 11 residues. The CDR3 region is CASSHTYEQYF. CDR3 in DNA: TGTGCCAGCAGCCACACCTACGAGCAGTACTTC.

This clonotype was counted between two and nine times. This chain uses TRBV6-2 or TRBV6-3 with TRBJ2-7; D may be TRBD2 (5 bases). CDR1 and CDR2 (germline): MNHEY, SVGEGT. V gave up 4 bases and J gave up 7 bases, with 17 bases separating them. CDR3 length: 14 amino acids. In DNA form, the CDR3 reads TGTGCCAGCAGTTGGTCAAGCGGCGCTATTGAGCAGTACTTC. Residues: CASSWSSGAIEQYF.

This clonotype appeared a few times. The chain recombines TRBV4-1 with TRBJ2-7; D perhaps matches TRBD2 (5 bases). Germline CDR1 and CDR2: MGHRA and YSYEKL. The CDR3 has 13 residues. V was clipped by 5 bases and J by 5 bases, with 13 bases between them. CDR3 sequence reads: CASSTPGIDEQYV. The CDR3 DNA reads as TGCGCCAGCAGCACTCCCGGGATAGACGAGCAGTACGTC.

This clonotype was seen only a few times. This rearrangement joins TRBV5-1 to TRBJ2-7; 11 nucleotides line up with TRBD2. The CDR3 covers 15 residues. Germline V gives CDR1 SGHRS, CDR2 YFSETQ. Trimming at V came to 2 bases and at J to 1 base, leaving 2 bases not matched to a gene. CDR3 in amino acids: CASSLLAGDSYEQYF. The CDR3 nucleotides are TGCGCCAGCAGCTTACTAGCGGGGGATTCCTACGAGCAGTACTTC.

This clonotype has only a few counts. CDR3 region: CASSYGSTDTQYF. The CDR3, as DNA: TGCGCCAGCAGCTATGGGAGCACAGATACGCAGTATTTT. The V gene is TRBV5-1, the J gene TRBJ2-3; D uncertain. This CDR3 region has 13 residues. Germline-derived CDR1 and CDR2 are SGHRS and YFSETQ. The V and J ends lost 3 bases and 0 bases respectively, with 5 bases between them.

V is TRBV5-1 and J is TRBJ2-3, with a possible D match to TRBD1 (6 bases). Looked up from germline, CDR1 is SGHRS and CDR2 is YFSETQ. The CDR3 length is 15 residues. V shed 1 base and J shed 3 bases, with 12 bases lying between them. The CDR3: CASSLFSQGTDTQYF. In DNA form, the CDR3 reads TGCGCCAGCAGCTTGTTTTCACAGGGAACAGATACGCAGTATTTT.

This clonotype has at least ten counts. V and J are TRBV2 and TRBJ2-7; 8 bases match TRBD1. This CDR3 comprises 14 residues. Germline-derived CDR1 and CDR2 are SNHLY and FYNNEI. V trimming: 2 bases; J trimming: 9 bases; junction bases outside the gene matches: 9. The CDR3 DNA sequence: TGTGCCAGCAGTGAATCTCCAGGGGGCATTCGGCAGTACGTC. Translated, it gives CASSESPGGIRQYV.

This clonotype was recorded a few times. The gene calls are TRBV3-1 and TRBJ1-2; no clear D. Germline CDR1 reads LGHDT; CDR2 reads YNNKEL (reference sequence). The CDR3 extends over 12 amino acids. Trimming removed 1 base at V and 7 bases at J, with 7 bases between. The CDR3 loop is CASSQGLGGYTF. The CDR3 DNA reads TGTGCCAGCAGCCAAGGTCTGGGTGGCTACACCTTC.

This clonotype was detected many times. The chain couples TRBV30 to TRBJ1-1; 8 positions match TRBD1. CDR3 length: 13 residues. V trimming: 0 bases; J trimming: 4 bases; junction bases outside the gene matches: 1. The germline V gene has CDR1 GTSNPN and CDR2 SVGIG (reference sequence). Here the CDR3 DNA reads TGTGCCTGGAGTGTAGGACAGGGCACTGAAGCTTTCTTT. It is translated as CAWSVGQGTEAFF.